The 14 T cell receptor beta chains listed next were all sequenced from one sample in a study of Graves' ophthalmopathy and Graves' hyperthyroidism. As the template, RNA transcripts were used to amplify TCR beta CDR3 regions. The first round was an RT-PCR with HTBI primers, and the second round was a multiplex PCR. In TCRdb, the multiplex PCR reads were re-called with MiXCR into one record per CDR3 protein. The sample yields 1 million to 1.3 million distinct CDR3 sequences, roughly two fifths seen once. Sequences were obtained from peripheral blood or thyroid tissue (not recorded which). Receptors originate from an adult man with Graves' hyperthyroidism.

The CDR3 DNA sequence: TGTGCCAGCAGCGTCGTCCCCCACGATCAGCCCCAGCATTTT. Translated: CASSVVPHDQPQHF. This sequence joins TRBV7-9 and TRBJ1-5, with no clear D. The CDR3 sequence is 14 residues long. Looked up from germline, CDR1 is SEHNR and CDR2 is FQNEAQ (reference sequence). The V end was cut by 5 bases, the J end by 5 bases, with 13 bases between.

The rearrangement joins TRBV5-1 to TRBJ2-7; the D gene is possibly TRBD2 (5 bases). The CDR3 runs to 14 residues. Looked up from germline, CDR1 is SGHRS and CDR2 is YFSETQ. With 4 bases removed from V and 5 bases from J, the gap between germline ends came to 16 bases. CDR3 sequence (DNA): TGCGCCAGCAGCCCGGACGGACTCTACAACGAGCAGTACTTC. This gives the protein CASSPDGLYNEQYF.

Concerning this clonotype itself: The conserved closing phenylalanine or tryptophan is absent in this CDR3, likely reflecting a read error. The V call is TRBV9, the J call TRBJ2-5; D might be TRBD1 (6 bases). The CDR3 extends over 15 amino acids. V lost 2 bases and J lost 5, with 16 bases in between. Germline values: CDR1 SGDLS, CDR2 YYNGEE. DNA of the CDR3: TGTGCCAGCAGCGTCCAGGGGTCGGCGGTTGAGACCCAGTACCTC. It is translated as CASSVQGSAVETQYL.

The genes are TRBV2 and TRBJ1-5; maybe TRBD1 (5 bases). There are 14 residues in the CDR3. The V end was cut by 7 bases, the J end by 1 base, with 11 bases between. The germline V gene encodes CDR1 SNHLY and CDR2 FYNNEI. The CDR3 coding sequence is TGTGCCAGCACGGGCGGGGGGAGCAATCAGCCCCAGCATTTT. Translation gives CASTGGGSNQPQHF.

This clonotype was detected a few times. For the CDR3, the DNA is TGTGCCAGCAGCGTTACCTCGGGGCCGCAAGGAAACACCATATATTTT. Amino acid sequence: CASSVTSGPQGNTIYF. The chain carries TRBV9 and TRBJ1-3, with D possibly TRBD1 on 5 matching bases. Germline CDR1 SGDLS, CDR2 YYNGEE. The length of the CDR3 is 16 residues. The V gene lost 2 bases and the J gene lost 4 bases, with 16 bases spanning the gap. Supplemented by reference TRBV9 and TRBJ1-3, the full variable domain reads DSGVTQTPKHLITATGQRVTLRCSPRSGDLSVYWYQQSLDQGLQFLIQYYNGEERAKGNILERFSAQQFPDLHSELNLSSLELGDSALYFCASSVTSGPQGNTIYFGEGSWLTVV.

This clonotype was seen many times. The gene calls are TRBV19 and TRBJ2-2; no clear D gene. The CDR3 covers 12 residues. The germline gives CDR1 LNHDA, CDR2 SQIVND (reference sequence). Trimming cost V 4 bases and J 6 bases, with 6 bases left between them. CDR3 residues: CASSRGSGELFF. Here the CDR3 DNA reads TGTGCCAGTAGTAGGGGATCCGGGGAGCTGTTTTTT.

A few counts support this clonotype. The chain joins TRBV20-1 to TRBJ1-4; D remains ambiguous. Germline V gene data show CDR1 as DFQATT and CDR2 as SNEGSKA (reference sequence). This CDR3 contains 17 residues. V was trimmed by 0 bases and J by 5 bases, leaving 19 bases between them. The chain's CDR3 is CSARDDRRKGKNEKLFF. The DNA of the CDR3 is TGCAGTGCTAGAGATGATCGCCGTAAGGGCAAAAATGAAAAACTGTTTTTT.

Many counts were recorded for this clonotype. This chain connects TRBV5-8 to TRBJ2-5; D is possibly TRBD2 (5 bases). The ends were cut back, 4 bases at V and 2 bases at J, with 15 bases in the middle. CDR3 size: 15 residues. Germline CDR1 SGHTS, CDR2 YDEGEE. The CDR3 here is CASSTPPGGQETQYF. CDR3 nucleotide sequence: TGTGCCAGCAGCACCCCGCCAGGAGGACAAGAGACCCAGTACTTC.

The genes are TRBV2 and TRBJ2-1; D is possibly TRBD1 (6 bases). Germline assignment: CDR1 SNHLY and CDR2 FYNNEI. This CDR3 contains 14 residues. V was trimmed by 3 bases and J by 3 bases, leaving 9 bases between them. For the CDR3, the DNA is TGTGCCAGCAGTGAGTACAGGGACTACAATGAGCAGTTCTTC. This gives the protein CASSEYRDYNEQFF.

The rearrangement uses TRBV3-1 and TRBJ2-5; 12 nucleotides match TRBD2. The V and J ends lost 4 bases and 3 bases, in that order; junction bases with no gene match: 6. In germline, CDR1 is LGHDT, CDR2 YNNKEL (reference sequence). This CDR3 has 16 amino acids. The CDR3 is CASSLWTSGAEETQYF. Here the CDR3 DNA reads TGTGCCAGCAGCCTATGGACTAGCGGGGCCGAAGAGACCCAGTACTTC.

To note about this clonotype: With a much larger clone just one base away, this may be a read error. The chain uses TRBV9 and TRBJ2-5; D may match TRBD1 or TRBD2 (5 bases each). The germline gives CDR1 SGDLS, CDR2 YYNGEE. The CDR3 extends over 16 amino acids. The V end was cut by 0 bases, the J end by 7 bases, with 19 bases between. CDR3 DNA sequence: TGTGCCAGCAGCGTAGTGAGGGGAGTTGGGTCGGGGACCCAGTACTTC. This translates into CASSVVRGVGSGTQYF.

The CDR3 DNA sequence: TGTGCCAGCGACGTCGGGGAGCTGTTTTTT. It specifies CASDVGELFF. The rearrangement uses TRBV12-3 or TRBV12-4 and TRBJ2-2; unclear D gene. V shed 8 bases and J shed 7 bases, with 5 bases lying between them. The CDR3 totals 10 residues.

V gene TRBV7-2 combines with J gene TRBJ2-5; 7 bases are a match to TRBD2. The V segment lost 1 base and the J segment 5 bases; nucleotides outside the gene matches: 7. Germline CDR1 reads SGHTA; CDR2 reads FQGNSA. The CDR3 covers 15 residues. The chain's CDR3 is CASSLELAPFETQYF. Written as DNA, the CDR3 is TGTGCCAGCAGCTTAGAACTAGCGCCTTTCGAGACCCAGTACTTC.

In its sample, this clonotype was seen many times. The rearrangement joins TRBV12-3 or TRBV12-4 to TRBJ2-7; no clear D gene. The CDR3 runs to 13 residues. V was cut by 7 bases and J by 5 bases, with 15 bases left in between. The CDR3 DNA reads as TGTGCCAGCACTTTCAATCCCCAGAACGAGCAGTACTTC. Translation: CASTFNPQNEQYF.